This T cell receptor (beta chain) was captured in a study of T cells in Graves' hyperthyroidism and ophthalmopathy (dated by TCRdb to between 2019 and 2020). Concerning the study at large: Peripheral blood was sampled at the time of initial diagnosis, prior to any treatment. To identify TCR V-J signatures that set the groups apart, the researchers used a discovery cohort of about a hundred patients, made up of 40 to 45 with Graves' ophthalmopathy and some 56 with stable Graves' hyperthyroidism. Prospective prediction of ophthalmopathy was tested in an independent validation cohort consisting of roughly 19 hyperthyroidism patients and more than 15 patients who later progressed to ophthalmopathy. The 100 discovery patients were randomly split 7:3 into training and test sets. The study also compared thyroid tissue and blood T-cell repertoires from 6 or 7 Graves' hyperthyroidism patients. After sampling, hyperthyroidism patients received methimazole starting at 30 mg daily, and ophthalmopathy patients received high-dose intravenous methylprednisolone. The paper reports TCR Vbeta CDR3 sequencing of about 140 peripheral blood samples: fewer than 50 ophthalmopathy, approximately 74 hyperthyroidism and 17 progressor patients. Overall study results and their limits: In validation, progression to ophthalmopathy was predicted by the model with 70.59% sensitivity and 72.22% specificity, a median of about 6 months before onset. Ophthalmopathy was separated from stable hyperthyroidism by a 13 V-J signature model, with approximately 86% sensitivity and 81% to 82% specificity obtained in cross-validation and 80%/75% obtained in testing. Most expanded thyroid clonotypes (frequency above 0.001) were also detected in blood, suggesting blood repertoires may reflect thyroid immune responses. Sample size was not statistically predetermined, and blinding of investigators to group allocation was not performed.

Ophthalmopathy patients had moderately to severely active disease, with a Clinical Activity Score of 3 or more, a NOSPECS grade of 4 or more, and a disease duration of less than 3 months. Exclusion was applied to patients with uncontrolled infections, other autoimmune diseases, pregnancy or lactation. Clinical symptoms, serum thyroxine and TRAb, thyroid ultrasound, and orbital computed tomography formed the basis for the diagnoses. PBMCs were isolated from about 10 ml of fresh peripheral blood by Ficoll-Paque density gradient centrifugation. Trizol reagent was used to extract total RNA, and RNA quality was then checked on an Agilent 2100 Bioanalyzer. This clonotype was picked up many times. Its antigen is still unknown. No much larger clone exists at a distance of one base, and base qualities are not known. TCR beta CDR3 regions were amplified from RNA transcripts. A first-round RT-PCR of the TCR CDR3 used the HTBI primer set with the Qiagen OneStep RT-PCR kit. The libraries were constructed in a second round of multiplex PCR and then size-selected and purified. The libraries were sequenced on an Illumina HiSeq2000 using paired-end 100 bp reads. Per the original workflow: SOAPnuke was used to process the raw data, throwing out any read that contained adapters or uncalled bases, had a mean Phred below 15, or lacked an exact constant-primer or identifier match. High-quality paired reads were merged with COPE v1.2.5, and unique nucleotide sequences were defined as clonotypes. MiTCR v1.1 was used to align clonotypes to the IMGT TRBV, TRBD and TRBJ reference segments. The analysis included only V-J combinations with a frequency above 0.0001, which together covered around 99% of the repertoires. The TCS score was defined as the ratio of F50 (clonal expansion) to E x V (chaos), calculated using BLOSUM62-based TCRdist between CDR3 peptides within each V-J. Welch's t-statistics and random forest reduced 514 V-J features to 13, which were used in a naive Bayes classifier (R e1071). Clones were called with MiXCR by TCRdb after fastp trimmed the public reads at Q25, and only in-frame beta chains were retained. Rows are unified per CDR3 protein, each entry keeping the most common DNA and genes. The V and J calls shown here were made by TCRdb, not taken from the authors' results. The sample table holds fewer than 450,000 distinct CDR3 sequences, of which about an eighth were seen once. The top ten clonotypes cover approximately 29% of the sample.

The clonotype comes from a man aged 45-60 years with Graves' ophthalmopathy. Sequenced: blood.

The nucleotide sequence is given as TGCACCTCGTCCCCGACAGCAGCAGATACGCAGTATTTT. It specifies CTSSPTAADTQYF. The sequence is built from TRBV29-1 and TRBJ2-3; TRBD1 is a possible D gene, resting on 5 matching bases. CDR1 SQVTM and CDR2 ANQGSEA were looked up in the germline V gene. The CDR3 holds 13 amino acids from the cysteine to the phenylalanine. Only the CDR3 region is kept as DNA, spanning 39 bases read in frame from base 1.